This TCR beta chain was recovered during a study of regulatory T cells in long-lasting Graves disease. This clonotype was seen only once. Deletions cut 6 bases from V and 6 bases from J, with 11 bases between. Germline V gene lookup returns CDR1 MNHNS and CDR2 SASEGT. The CDR3 consists of 12 residues. The time point was: newly diagnosed GD, antithyroid drugs for less than 3 months. There was RNA extracted from PBMCs, and the TCR library was made from it. EDTA tubes were used for drawing around 8.8 milliliters of peripheral blood. Researchers made TCR beta libraries by using iRepertoire HTBI primers and running Arm-PCR on CDR3 regions. In the original analysis: Samples revealed approximately 67 TRBV and about 15 TRBJ segments. TCRdb analysed the multiplex PCR reads with MiXCR anew, one entry per CDR3 protein. It is TCRdb's table, rather than the study itself, that gives the V and J calls and clone size. Of about 350,000 distinct CDR3 sequences in the sample, approximately 16% were seen once.

These same data were also listed under a study on T cells in Graves' hyperthyroidism and ophthalmopathy. As that study records: First-round RT-PCR of the TCR CDR3 relied on the HTBI primer set.

V usage is TRBV6-1 and J usage is TRBJ1-1; unclear D gene. This receptor was taken from a man between 35 and 55 years old with Graves disease. The sample was peripheral blood mononuclear cells (PBMCs), taken at new diagnosis, from a patient treated with antithyroid drugs. CDR3 DNA: TGTGCCAGCAGCCGGATAATACCTGAAGCTTTCTTT. It translates to CASSRIIPEAFF.